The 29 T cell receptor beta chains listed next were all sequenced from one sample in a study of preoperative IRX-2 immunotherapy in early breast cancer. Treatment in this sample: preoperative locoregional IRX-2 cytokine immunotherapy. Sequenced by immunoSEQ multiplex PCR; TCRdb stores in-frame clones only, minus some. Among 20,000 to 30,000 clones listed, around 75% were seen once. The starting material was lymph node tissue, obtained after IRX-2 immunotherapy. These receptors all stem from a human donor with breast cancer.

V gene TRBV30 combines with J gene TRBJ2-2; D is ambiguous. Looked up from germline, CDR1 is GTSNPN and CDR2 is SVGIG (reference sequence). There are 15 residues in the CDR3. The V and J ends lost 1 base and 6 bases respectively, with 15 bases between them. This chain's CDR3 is CAWSGNRLPAGELFF. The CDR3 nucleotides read TGTGCCTGGAGTGGGAACAGACTCCCCGCCGGGGAGCTGTTTTTT.

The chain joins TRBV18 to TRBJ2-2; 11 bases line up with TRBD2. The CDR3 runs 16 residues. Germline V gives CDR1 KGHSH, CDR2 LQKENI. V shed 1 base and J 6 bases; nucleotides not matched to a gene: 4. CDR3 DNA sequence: TGTGCCAGCTCACCACGGCTAGCGGGAGGTGCCGGGGAGCTGTTTTTT. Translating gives CASSPRLAGGAGELFF.

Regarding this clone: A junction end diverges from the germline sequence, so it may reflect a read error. This chain's CDR3 is CAISAGKDSTEAFF. In DNA form, the CDR3 reads TGTGCCATCAGTGCTGGGAAAGATAGCACTGAAGCTTTCTTT. The V call is TRBV6-8, the J call TRBJ1-1; D gene uncertain. The CDR3 runs to 14 residues. CDR1 MNHGY and CDR2 SAAAGT come from the germline V gene.

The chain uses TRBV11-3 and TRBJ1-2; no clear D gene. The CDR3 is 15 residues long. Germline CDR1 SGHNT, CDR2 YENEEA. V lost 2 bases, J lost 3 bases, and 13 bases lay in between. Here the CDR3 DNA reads TGTGCCAGCAGCTTACAAGTCGACTCTTACTATGGCTACACCTTC. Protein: CASSLQVDSYYGYTF.

CDR3 coding DNA: TGTGCCACCAGCAGAGACAGGGCCCGGTACCAAGAGACCCAGTACTTC. This sequence encodes CATSRDRARYQETQYF. The chain employs TRBV15 and TRBJ2-5; D perhaps matches TRBD1 (5 bases). V was trimmed by 0 bases and J by 0 bases, leaving 11 bases between them. This CDR3 is 16 amino acids long. Germline V gene data show CDR1 as LNHNV and CDR2 as YYDKDF (reference sequence).

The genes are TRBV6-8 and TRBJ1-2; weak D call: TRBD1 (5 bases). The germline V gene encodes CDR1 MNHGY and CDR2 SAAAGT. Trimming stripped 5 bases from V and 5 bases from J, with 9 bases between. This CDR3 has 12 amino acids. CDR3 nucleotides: TGTGCCAGCAGTGACCCAGGGTATGGCTACACCTTC. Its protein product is CASSDPGYGYTF.

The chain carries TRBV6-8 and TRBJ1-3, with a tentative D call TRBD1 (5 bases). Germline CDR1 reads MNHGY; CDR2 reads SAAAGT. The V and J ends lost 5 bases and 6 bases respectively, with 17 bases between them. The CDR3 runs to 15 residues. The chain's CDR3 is CASSTRGSPKNTIYF. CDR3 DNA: TGTGCCAGCAGTACCCGGGGCAGTCCCAAAAACACCATATATTTT.

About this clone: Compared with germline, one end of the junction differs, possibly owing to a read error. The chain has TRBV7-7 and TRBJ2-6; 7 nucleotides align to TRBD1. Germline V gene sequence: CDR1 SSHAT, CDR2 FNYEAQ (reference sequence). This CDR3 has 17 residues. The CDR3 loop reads CASSPGTAPPGANVLTF. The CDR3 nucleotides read TGTGCTAGCAGCCCCGGGACAGCCCCTCCTGGGGCCAACGTCCTGACTTTC. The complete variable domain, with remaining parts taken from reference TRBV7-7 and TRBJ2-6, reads GAGVSQSPRYKVTKRGQDVTLRCDPISSHATLYWYQQALGQGPEFLTYFNYEAQPDKSGLPSDRFSAERPEGSISTLTIQRTEQRDSAMYRCASSPGTAPPGANVLTFGAGSRLTVL.

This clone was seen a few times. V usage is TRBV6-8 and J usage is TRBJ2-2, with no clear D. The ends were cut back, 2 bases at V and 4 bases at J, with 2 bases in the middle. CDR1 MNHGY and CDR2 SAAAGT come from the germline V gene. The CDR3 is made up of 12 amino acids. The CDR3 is CASSYITGELFF. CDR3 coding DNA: TGTGCCAGCAGTTACATCACCGGGGAGCTGTTTTTT.

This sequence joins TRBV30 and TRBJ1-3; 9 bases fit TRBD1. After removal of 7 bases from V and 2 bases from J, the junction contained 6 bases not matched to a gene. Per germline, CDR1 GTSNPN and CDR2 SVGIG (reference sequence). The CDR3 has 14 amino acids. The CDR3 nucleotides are TGTGCCTCGACAAACAGGGGGCCTGGAAACACCATATATTTT. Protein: CASTNRGPGNTIYF.

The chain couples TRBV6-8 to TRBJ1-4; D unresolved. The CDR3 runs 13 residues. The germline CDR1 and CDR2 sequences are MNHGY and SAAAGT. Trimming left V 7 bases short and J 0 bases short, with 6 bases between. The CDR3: CASTASTNEKLFF. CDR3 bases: TGTGCCAGCACAGCCTCAACTAATGAAAAACTGTTTTTT.

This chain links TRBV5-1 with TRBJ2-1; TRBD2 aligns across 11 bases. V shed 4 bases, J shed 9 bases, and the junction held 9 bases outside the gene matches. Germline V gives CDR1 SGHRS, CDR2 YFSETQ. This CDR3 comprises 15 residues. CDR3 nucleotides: TGCGCCAGCAGCACGGGACTAGCGGAGTTGAGTGAGCAGTTCTTC. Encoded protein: CASSTGLAELSEQFF.

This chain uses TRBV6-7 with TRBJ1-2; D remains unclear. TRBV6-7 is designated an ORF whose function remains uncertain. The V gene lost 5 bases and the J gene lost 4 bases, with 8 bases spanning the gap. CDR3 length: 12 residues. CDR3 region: CASSEGGYGYTF. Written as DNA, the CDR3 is TGTGCCAGCAGTGAGGGAGGCTATGGCTACACCTTC.

CDR3 DNA: TGTGCCAGCAGTTCGGGACTAGCGGGAGGAACGAGTTATACGCAGTATTTT. This sequence encodes CASSSGLAGGTSYTQYF. This rearrangement joins TRBV6-8 to TRBJ2-3; 15 bases agree with TRBD2. Trimming removed 4 bases from V and 7 bases from J; junction bases left unmatched: 9. The germline gives CDR1 MNHGY, CDR2 SAAAGT. The CDR3 has 17 residues.

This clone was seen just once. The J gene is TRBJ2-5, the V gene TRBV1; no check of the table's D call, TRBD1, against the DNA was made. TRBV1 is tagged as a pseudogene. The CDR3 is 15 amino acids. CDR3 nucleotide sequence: TGCGCCAGCAGCCAAGCGCAGGGGTCCCAAGAGACCCAGTACTTC. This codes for CASSQAQGSQETQYF.

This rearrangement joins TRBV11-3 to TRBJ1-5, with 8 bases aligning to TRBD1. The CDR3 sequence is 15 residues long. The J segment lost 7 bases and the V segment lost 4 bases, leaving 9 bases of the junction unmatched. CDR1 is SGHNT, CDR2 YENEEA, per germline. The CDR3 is CASSSADRVSQPQHF. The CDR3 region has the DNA TGTGCCAGCAGCTCCGCGGACAGGGTCAGCCAGCCCCAGCATTTT.

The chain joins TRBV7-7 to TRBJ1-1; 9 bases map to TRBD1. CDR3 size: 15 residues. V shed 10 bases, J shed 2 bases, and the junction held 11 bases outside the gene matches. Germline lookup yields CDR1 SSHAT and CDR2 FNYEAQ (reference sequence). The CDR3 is CATTPRTGANTEAFF. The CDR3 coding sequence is TGTGCCACAACGCCGAGGACAGGGGCCAACACTGAAGCTTTCTTT.

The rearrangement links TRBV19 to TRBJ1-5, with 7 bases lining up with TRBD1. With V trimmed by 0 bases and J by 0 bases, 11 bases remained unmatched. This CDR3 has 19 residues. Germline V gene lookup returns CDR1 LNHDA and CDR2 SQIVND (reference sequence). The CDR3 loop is CASSIDIRGRSYSNQPQHF. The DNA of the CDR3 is TGTGCCAGTAGTATAGATATTAGGGGGCGCAGTTATAGCAATCAGCCCCAGCATTTT.

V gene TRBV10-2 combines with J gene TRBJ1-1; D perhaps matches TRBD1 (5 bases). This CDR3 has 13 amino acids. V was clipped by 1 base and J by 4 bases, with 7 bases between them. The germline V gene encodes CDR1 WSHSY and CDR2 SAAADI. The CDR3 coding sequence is TGCGCCAGCAGTGAGTGGGGGGGCACTGAAGCTTTCTTT. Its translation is CASSEWGGTEAFF.

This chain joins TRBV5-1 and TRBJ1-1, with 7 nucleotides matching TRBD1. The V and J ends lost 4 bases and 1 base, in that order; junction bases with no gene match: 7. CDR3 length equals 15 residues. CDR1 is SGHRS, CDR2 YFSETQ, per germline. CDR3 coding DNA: TGCGCCAGCAGCAACAGGGGATTTGAGAACACTGAAGCTTTCTTT. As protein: CASSNRGFENTEAFF.

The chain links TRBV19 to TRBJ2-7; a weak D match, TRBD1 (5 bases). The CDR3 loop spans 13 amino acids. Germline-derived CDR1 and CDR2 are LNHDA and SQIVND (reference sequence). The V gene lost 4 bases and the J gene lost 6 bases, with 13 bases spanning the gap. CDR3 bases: TGTGCCAGTAGTACTCAGGGAAAGGGCGAGCAGTACTTC. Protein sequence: CASSTQGKGEQYF.

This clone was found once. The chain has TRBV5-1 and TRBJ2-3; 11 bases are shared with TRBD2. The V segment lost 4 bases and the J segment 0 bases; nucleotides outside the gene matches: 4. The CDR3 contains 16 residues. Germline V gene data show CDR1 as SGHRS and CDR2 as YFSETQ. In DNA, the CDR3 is TGCGCCAGCAGCCCACTAGCGGGAGAGAGCACAGATACGCAGTATTTT. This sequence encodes CASSPLAGESTDTQYF.

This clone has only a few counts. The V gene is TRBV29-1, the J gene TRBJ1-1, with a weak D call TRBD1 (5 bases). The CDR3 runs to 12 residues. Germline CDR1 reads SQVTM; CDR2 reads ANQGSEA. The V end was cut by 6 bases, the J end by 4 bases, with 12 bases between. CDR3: CSVQEGITEAFF. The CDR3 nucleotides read TGCAGCGTCCAGGAGGGGATCACTGAAGCTTTCTTT.

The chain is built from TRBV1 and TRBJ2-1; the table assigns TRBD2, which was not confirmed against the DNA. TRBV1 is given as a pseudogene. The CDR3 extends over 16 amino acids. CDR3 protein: CASSQGLLPEYNEQFF. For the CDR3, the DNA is TGCGCCAGCAGCCAAGGGTTACTACCTGAATACAATGAGCAGTTCTTC.

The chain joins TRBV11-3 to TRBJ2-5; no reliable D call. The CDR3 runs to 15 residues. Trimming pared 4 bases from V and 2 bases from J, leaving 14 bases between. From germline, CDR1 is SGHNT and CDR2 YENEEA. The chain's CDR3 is CASSSSSGRQETQYF. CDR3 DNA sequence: TGTGCCAGCAGCTCATCGTCGGGTCGACAAGAGACCCAGTACTTC.

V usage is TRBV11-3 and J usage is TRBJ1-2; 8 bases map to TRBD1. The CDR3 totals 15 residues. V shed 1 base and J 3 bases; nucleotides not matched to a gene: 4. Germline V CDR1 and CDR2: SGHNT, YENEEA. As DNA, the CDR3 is TGTGCCAGCAGCTTAGTCGGACAGGGCTACTATGGCTACACCTTC. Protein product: CASSLVGQGYYGYTF. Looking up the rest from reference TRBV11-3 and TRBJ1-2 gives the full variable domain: EAGVVQSPRYKIIEKKQPVAFWCNPISGHNTLYWYLQNLGQGPELLIRYENEEAVDDSQLPKDRFSAERLKGVDSTLKIQPAELGDSAVYLCASSLVGQGYYGYTFGSGTRLTVV.

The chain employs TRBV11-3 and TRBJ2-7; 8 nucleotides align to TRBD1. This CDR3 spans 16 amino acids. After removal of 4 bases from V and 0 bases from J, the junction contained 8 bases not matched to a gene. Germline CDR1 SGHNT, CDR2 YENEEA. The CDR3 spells CASSSRVRGLSYEQYF. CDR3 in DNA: TGTGCCAGCAGCTCCCGGGTCAGGGGGCTCTCCTACGAGCAGTACTTC.

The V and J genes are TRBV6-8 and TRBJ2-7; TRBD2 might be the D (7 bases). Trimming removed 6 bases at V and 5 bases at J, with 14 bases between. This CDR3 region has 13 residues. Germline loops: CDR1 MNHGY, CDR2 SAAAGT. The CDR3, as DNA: TGTGCCAGCAGCCTCACAGGGAGGGACGAGCAGTACTTC. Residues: CASSLTGRDEQYF.

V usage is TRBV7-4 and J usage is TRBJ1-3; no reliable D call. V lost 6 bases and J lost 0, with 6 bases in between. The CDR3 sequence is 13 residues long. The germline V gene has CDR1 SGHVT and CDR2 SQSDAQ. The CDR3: CASRPASGNTIYF. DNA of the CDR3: TGTGCCAGCAGACCAGCCTCTGGAAACACCATATATTTT.